This T cell receptor beta chain was sequenced for a study of T cell changes during pregnancy in multiple sclerosis. Measured with immunoSEQ multiplex PCR; TCRdb has only the in-frame clones, and not every one. The sample includes approximately 71,000 clones, about 92% of them seen just once. Trimming took 1 base from V and 4 from J; bases not matched to a gene: 11. CDR3 size: 18 residues. Germline-derived CDR1 and CDR2 are SEHNR and FQNEAQ (reference sequence). The rearrangement uses TRBV7-9 and TRBJ2-3; TRBD2 aligns across 10 bases. Sequences were derived from peripheral blood, sampled in the third trimester of pregnancy. The source of this sequence is a female donor with multiple sclerosis, enrolled in a pregnancy study. The CDR3 region is CASSLGGVAGGFADTQYF. CDR3 sequence (DNA): TGTGCCAGCAGCTTAGGTGGGGTAGCGGGAGGATTTGCAGATACGCAGTATTTT.